The 27 T cell receptor beta chains below come from one sample, sequenced in a study of siplizumab effects on memory and regulatory T cells. Sequenced by immunoSEQ multiplex PCR; TCRdb stores in-frame clones only, minus some. The sample includes 85,000 to 130,000 clones, around 90% of them seen just once. Sample: Tregs sorted from blood. These receptors all stem from a human donor in good health.

Ten or more counts support this clone. Other DNA sequences from this sample encode an identical CDR3 as well. This sequence joins TRBV5-1 and TRBJ2-4, with TRBD1 matching 7 bases. The CDR3 is made up of 15 amino acids. Germline CDR1 is SGHRS and CDR2 is YFSETQ. V shed 4 bases and J 6 bases; nucleotides not matched to a gene: 10. The CDR3 DNA follows: TGCGCCAGCAGCCACGACGACAGGGTAGGAAACATTCAGTACTTC. Translated, it gives CASSHDDRVGNIQYF.

The chain links TRBV7-9 to TRBJ2-4; tentatively, D is TRBD1 (6 bases). CDR3 length equals 16 residues. The V gene's germline CDR1 is SEHNR and CDR2 FQNEAQ (reference sequence). Trimming removed 2 bases at V and 0 bases at J, with 11 bases between. CDR3: CASSLTGHLAKNIQYF. Written as DNA, the CDR3 is TGTGCCAGCAGCTTAACGGGACATCTAGCCAAAAACATTCAGTACTTC.

J is TRBJ1-2 and V is TRBV5-1; D might be TRBD1 (6 bases). CDR1 is SGHRS, CDR2 YFSETQ, per germline. The CDR3 extends over 15 amino acids. V was pared by 4 bases and J by 2 bases, with 15 bases between. The chain's CDR3 is CASSPKTGENYGYTF. The CDR3 DNA follows: TGCGCCAGCAGCCCGAAGACAGGAGAAAACTATGGCTACACCTTC.

On this clone: A junction boundary mismatches the germline segment, possibly from a read error. This chain connects TRBV7-7 to TRBJ2-3; 9 bases agree with TRBD1. Germline-derived CDR1 and CDR2 are SSHAT and FNYEAQ (reference sequence). CDR3 length: 15 residues. CDR3: CASSTGQGDTDTQYF. The CDR3 DNA reads TGTGCTAGCAGCACGGGACAGGGAGACACAGATACGCAGTATTTT.

The genes are TRBV12-5 and TRBJ2-2; perhaps TRBD1 as D (6 bases). This CDR3 is built from 18 residues. Germline V gene data show CDR1 as LGHNT and CDR2 as FRNRAP. The V gene lost 0 bases and the J gene lost 0 bases, with 14 bases spanning the gap. CDR3 nucleotides: TGTGCTAGTGGTTTGGTCGACTGGAGGACAGCGAACACCGGGGAGCTGTTTTTT. As protein: CASGLVDWRTANTGELFF.

The chain recombines TRBV5-1 with TRBJ2-3; TRBD2 matches 7 bases. This CDR3 comprises 17 residues. V was pared by 7 bases and J by 1 base, with 15 bases of the junction left unmatched. Germline CDR1 and CDR2: SGHRS and YFSETQ. The CDR3 DNA reads TGCGCCAGCCGCCCAACCAAGACTAGCCTCGGCACAGATACGCAGTATTTT. Translation gives CASRPTKTSLGTDTQYF. The full variable domain, in which reference TRBV5-1 and TRBJ2-3 provide the parts outside the CDR3, is KAGVTQTPRYLIKTRGQQVTLSCSPISGHRSVSWYQQTPGQGLQFLFEYFSETQRNKGNFPGRFSGRQFSNSRSEMNVSTLELGDSALYLCASRPTKTSLGTDTQYFGPGTRLTVL.

This rearrangement joins TRBV29-1 to TRBJ1-2; D is unclear. The CDR3 runs to 12 residues. The germline gives CDR1 SQVTM, CDR2 ANQGSEA. V was trimmed by 3 bases and J by 5 bases, leaving 10 bases between them. The DNA for the CDR3 is TGCAGCGTTGATGGTCAGGTTTATGGCTACACCTTC. Residues: CSVDGQVYGYTF.

This chain connects TRBV5-1 to TRBJ2-3; D is uncertain. Germline-derived CDR1 and CDR2 are SGHRS and YFSETQ. The CDR3 length is 13 residues. The germline V and J ends were trimmed by 5 bases and 2 bases, with 9 bases remaining between them. The CDR3 sequence: CASRLGPTDTQYF. The CDR3, as DNA: TGCGCCAGCAGATTAGGGCCCACAGATACGCAGTATTTT.

The chain recombines TRBV7-2 with TRBJ2-6; D is ambiguous. The V and J ends lost 0 bases and 2 bases respectively, with 8 bases between them. The CDR3 totals 16 residues. Germline V gene data show CDR1 as SGHTA and CDR2 as FQGNSA. This CDR3 is CASSLAGTPGANVLTF. For the CDR3, the DNA is TGTGCCAGCAGCTTAGCGGGAACGCCTGGGGCCAACGTCCTGACTTTC.

The chain recombines TRBV5-1 with TRBJ2-7, with D perhaps matching TRBD2 (6 bases). Trimming left V 5 bases short and J 7 bases short, with 16 bases between. The CDR3 is 13 residues long. CDR1 SGHRS and CDR2 YFSETQ come from the germline V gene. CDR3 in DNA: TGCGCCAGCAGTGCCCAACCCGCGGGGGAGCAGTACTTC. Its translation: CASSAQPAGEQYF.

The chain is built from TRBV6-5 and TRBJ1-1; no clear D. Germline CDR1 reads MNHEY; CDR2 reads SVGAGI. Trimming removed 2 bases at V and 4 bases at J, with 5 bases between. This CDR3 is 12 amino acids long. CDR3: CASSYAGTEAFF. The CDR3, as DNA: TGTGCCAGCAGTTACGCAGGCACTGAAGCTTTCTTT.

The V and J genes are TRBV5-4 and TRBJ2-1; D may be TRBD1 or TRBD2 (5 bases each). The CDR3 runs 13 residues. Trimming took 3 bases from V and 10 from J, leaving 14 bases between them. CDR1 and CDR2 from the germline V gene are SGHNT and YYREEE (reference sequence). CDR3 region: CASSSGPLSEQFF. The CDR3 DNA sequence: TGTGCCAGCAGCTCGGGACCCCTGTCGGAGCAGTTCTTC.

The V and J genes are TRBV6-5 and TRBJ2-1, with 8 bases aligning to TRBD2. Trimming cost V 6 bases and J 1 base; bases outside gene matches: 5. CDR1 and CDR2 from the germline V gene are MNHEY and SVGAGI. The CDR3 has 15 residues. CDR3 loop: CASRGSGGSYNEQFF. The DNA for the CDR3 is TGTGCCAGCAGAGGGAGCGGGGGATCCTACAATGAGCAGTTCTTC.

This sequence joins TRBV2 and TRBJ2-2, with no clear D. The CDR3 has 14 amino acids. Germline V gene lookup returns CDR1 SNHLY and CDR2 FYNNEI. V dropped 5 bases and J dropped 3 bases, with 10 bases sitting between them. CDR3 in DNA: TGTGCCAGCAGTCCACTACTTGACACCGGGGAGCTGTTTTTT. Protein sequence: CASSPLLDTGELFF.

This chain uses TRBV5-5 with TRBJ1-1; D may be TRBD1 (6 bases). Trimming pared 3 bases from V and 3 bases from J, leaving 21 bases between. This CDR3 has 17 amino acids. CDR1 SGHKS and CDR2 YYEKEE come from the germline V gene (reference sequence). This CDR3 reads CASSWGFGTFSYTEAFF. The CDR3 nucleotides are TGTGCCAGCAGCTGGGGTTTCGGGACATTTAGTTACACTGAAGCTTTCTTT.

Here the CDR3 reads CASRDRGRTDTQYF. The CDR3, as DNA: TGTGCCAGCAGAGACAGGGGGCGAACAGATACGCAGTATTTT. The chain carries TRBV6-1 and TRBJ2-3, with 10 bases aligning to TRBD1. Losses at the gene ends were 6 bases for V and 3 bases for J; bases not matched to a gene: 3. CDR1 is MNHNS and CDR2 is SASEGT in the germline V gene. The CDR3 consists of 14 residues.

V is TRBV19 and J is TRBJ1-2, with D perhaps TRBD1 (5 bases). The CDR3 has 14 amino acids. The germline V and J ends were trimmed by 5 bases and 1 base, with 11 bases remaining between them. Germline CDR1 reads LNHDA; CDR2 reads SQIVND (reference sequence). The CDR3, as DNA: TGTGCCAGTAGTTGGGACGGCCTTAACTATGGCTACACCTTC. Translating gives CASSWDGLNYGYTF.

The chain joins TRBV5-1 to TRBJ2-7; TRBD2 matches 10 bases. Germline-derived CDR1 and CDR2 are SGHRS and YFSETQ. This CDR3 comprises 16 residues. V lost 0 bases and J lost 3; bases outside the gene matches: 6. The CDR3 spells CASSLVWGLANYEQYF. The CDR3 coding sequence is TGCGCCAGCAGCTTGGTTTGGGGACTAGCGAACTACGAGCAGTACTTC.

The chain employs TRBV5-1 and TRBJ2-7, with D unclear. V was shortened by 0 bases and J by 2 bases, with 18 bases between the two germline ends. CDR1 is SGHRS, CDR2 YFSETQ, per germline. The CDR3 sequence is 17 residues long. The CDR3: CASSLAYSVVAPYEQYF. Here the CDR3 DNA reads TGCGCCAGCAGCTTGGCCTATTCCGTGGTGGCCCCCTACGAGCAGTACTTC.

The V call is TRBV11-2, the J call TRBJ2-3; no clear D. Germline CDR1 reads SGHAT; CDR2 reads FQNNGV. CDR3 length equals 15 residues. V lost 1 base to trimming and J lost 0 bases, with 8 bases between them. The CDR3 sequence is CASSLGVGSTDTQYF. CDR3 DNA sequence: TGTGCCAGCAGCTTAGGGGTGGGAAGCACAGATACGCAGTATTTT.

J is TRBJ2-7 and V is TRBV7-6; 11 nucleotides agree with TRBD2. CDR1 SGHVS and CDR2 FNYEAQ come from the germline V gene. V trimming: 5 bases; J trimming: 2 bases; junction bases outside the gene matches: 17. The CDR3 extends over 19 amino acids. The CDR3 loop is CASSRYQLTGTSGAYEQYF. CDR3 bases: TGTGCCAGCAGCCGTTATCAGTTAACCGGGACTAGCGGAGCCTACGAGCAGTACTTC.

The chain recombines TRBV6-6 with TRBJ1-4; TRBD1 might be the D (5 bases). The V end was cut by 2 bases, the J end by 3 bases, with 10 bases between. This CDR3 has 15 amino acids. Germline values: CDR1 MNHNY, CDR2 SVGAGI (reference sequence). CDR3 region: CASSYRGSSNEKLFF. The CDR3 bases are TGTGCCAGCAGTTACAGGGGCAGCTCTAATGAAAAACTGTTTTTT.

In its sample, this clone was seen once. The V gene is TRBV18, the J gene TRBJ2-7; perhaps TRBD2 as D (6 bases). Germline V gives CDR1 KGHSH, CDR2 LQKENI. Trimming took 0 bases from V and 5 from J, leaving 14 bases between them. The CDR3 contains 15 residues. The CDR3 reads CASSPPSGTDHEQYF. The CDR3 coding sequence is TGTGCCAGCTCACCACCATCGGGGACTGATCACGAGCAGTACTTC.

The chain recombines TRBV14 with TRBJ2-1; 11 positions agree with TRBD2. The CDR3 runs 14 residues. Germline V gene data show CDR1 as SGHDN and CDR2 as FVKESK. V shed 5 bases and J 11 bases; nucleotides not matched to a gene: 8. The CDR3 spells CASSLAGGPAKQFF. The DNA for the CDR3 is TGTGCCAGCAGCTTAGCGGGAGGGCCGGCGAAGCAGTTCTTC.

The chain links TRBV6-5 to TRBJ1-2; TRBD1 might be the D (5 bases). Germline values: CDR1 MNHEY, CDR2 SVGAGI. V was trimmed by 4 bases and J by 4 bases, leaving 7 bases between them. The CDR3 totals 12 residues. The CDR3 coding sequence is TGTGCCAGCAGTTCCGACAGCTATGGCTACACCTTC. Protein product: CASSSDSYGYTF.

The chain has TRBV11-3 and TRBJ2-5; D ambiguous. The V and J ends lost 4 bases and 1 base respectively, with 16 bases between them. CDR1 is SGHNT and CDR2 is YENEEA in the germline V gene. The CDR3 has 16 residues. Here the CDR3 reads CASSYGHTSPQETQYF. Written as DNA, the CDR3 is TGTGCCAGCAGCTACGGTCACACGAGTCCCCAAGAGACCCAGTACTTC.

CDR3 in amino acids: CASSPIPGGRYGYTF. The DNA of the CDR3 is TGTGCCAGCTCACCAATACCAGGGGGCCGCTATGGCTACACCTTC. This chain uses TRBV18 with TRBJ1-2, with 8 nucleotides matching TRBD1. V lost 2 bases and J lost 4; bases outside the gene matches: 6. Germline CDR1 and CDR2: KGHSH and LQKENI. The CDR3 totals 15 residues.